Below are 20 T cell receptor beta chains sequenced from a single sample in a study of CD8+ T cells in alopecia areata. Regarding treatment: oral pan-JAK inhibitor, 5-10 mg twice daily. Obtained from alopecia areata patients were lesional scalp punch biopsies along with peripheral blood. It was cDNA, reverse transcribed from extracted RNA, that served as the sequencing template. This table comes from immunoSEQ multiplex PCR, and its TCRdb copy is limited to in-frame clones, with some not included. The sample lists 10,000 to 15,000 clones; approximately 71% were seen once. Sequencing used skin, obtained at week 4, from a patient treated with tofacitinib. These receptors came from a human donor with alopecia areata.

The chain recombines TRBV5-1 with TRBJ1-2; TRBD1 matches at 8 bases. CDR3 length: 13 amino acids. V was pared by 2 bases and J by 8 bases, with 5 bases of the junction left unmatched. CDR1 is SGHRS, CDR2 YFSETQ, per germline. CDR3 nucleotide sequence: TGCGCCAGCAGCTTCAGGGGGCCTGGCGGCTACACCTTC. Protein sequence: CASSFRGPGGYTF.

The count of this clone is one. The J gene is TRBJ2-5, the V gene TRBV6-6; D is possibly TRBD1 or TRBD2 (5 bases each). V lost 4 bases and J lost 0, with 12 bases in between. This CDR3 is built from 15 residues. In germline, CDR1 is MNHNY, CDR2 SVGAGI (reference sequence). The CDR3 reads CASSSGAFYQETQYF. CDR3 nucleotide sequence: TGTGCCAGCAGTTCCGGGGCCTTCTACCAAGAGACCCAGTACTTC.

The chain couples TRBV6-5 to TRBJ1-5, with a possible D match to TRBD1 (5 bases). CDR1 MNHEY and CDR2 SVGAGI come from the germline V gene. V was trimmed by 2 bases and J by 5 bases, leaving 10 bases between them. The CDR3 extends over 14 amino acids. In DNA form, the CDR3 reads TGTGCCAGCAGTTACGGGGGACCCCATCAGCCCCAGCATTTT. Its protein product is CASSYGGPHQPQHF.

The sample holds one count of this clone. The chain is built from TRBV11-3 and TRBJ1-5; D is unresolved. The ends were cut back, 0 bases at V and 5 bases at J, with 5 bases in the middle. CDR3 length equals 13 residues. Germline CDR1 SGHNT, CDR2 YENEEA. CDR3: CASSLESDQPQHF. The CDR3 DNA is TGTGCCAGCAGCTTAGAGTCGGATCAGCCCCAGCATTTT. The full variable domain, in which reference TRBV11-3 and TRBJ1-5 provide the parts outside the CDR3, is EAGVVQSPRYKIIEKKQPVAFWCNPISGHNTLYWYLQNLGQGPELLIRYENEEAVDDSQLPKDRFSAERLKGVDSTLKIQPAELGDSAVYLCASSLESDQPQHFGDGTRLSIL.

The V gene is TRBV6-1, the J gene TRBJ2-5; D possibly corresponds to TRBD2 (5 bases). Germline-derived CDR1 and CDR2 are MNHNS and SASEGT. V was shortened by 8 bases and J by 3 bases, with 13 bases between the two germline ends. The CDR3 extends over 13 amino acids. CDR3 bases: TGTGCCAGCCGGGGATGGCGAGAAGAGACCCAGTACTTC. Its protein product is CASRGWREETQYF.

This clone has just one count. The V gene is TRBV9, the J gene TRBJ2-2; D tentatively reads TRBD1 or TRBD2 (5 bases each). With 5 bases removed from V and 0 bases from J, the gap between germline ends came to 23 bases. This CDR3 has 19 amino acids. Per germline, CDR1 SGDLS and CDR2 YYNGEE. The CDR3 sequence: CASSASLQRGYANTGELFF. DNA of the CDR3: TGTGCCAGCAGTGCCAGCCTCCAGAGGGGATACGCGAACACCGGGGAGCTGTTTTTT.

The chain has TRBV6-5 and TRBJ2-3; the D is unclear. Trimming pared 4 bases from V and 2 bases from J, leaving 10 bases between. The germline CDR1 and CDR2 sequences are MNHEY and SVGAGI. The CDR3 consists of 14 residues. Here the CDR3 DNA reads TGTGCCAGCAGTTTTTTATCGGACACAGATACGCAGTATTTT. Its translation is CASSFLSDTDTQYF.

This clone was detected only once. This rearrangement joins TRBV5-6 to TRBJ2-5; 10 nucleotides match TRBD2. The J call may be incorrect, as the DNA end agrees better with TRBJ2-7. The CDR3 covers 15 residues. CDR1 SGHDT and CDR2 YYEEEE come from the germline V gene. The CDR3, as DNA: TGTGCCAGCAGCCCGCAGGCTAGCGGGGGCTACGAGCAGTACTTC. Its translation: CASSPQASGGYEQYF.

V gene TRBV5-1 combines with J gene TRBJ2-5; no clear D gene. The germline V and J ends were trimmed by 0 bases and 2 bases, with 11 bases remaining between them. CDR1 and CDR2 from the germline V gene are SGHRS and YFSETQ. The CDR3 totals 15 residues. CDR3: CASSLALAFQETQYF. The CDR3 region has the DNA TGCGCCAGCAGCTTGGCCCTGGCTTTTCAAGAGACCCAGTACTTC.

The rearrangement uses TRBV6-5 and TRBJ2-7, with 10 bases identical to TRBD2. V was clipped by 4 bases and J by 2 bases; unmatched bases: 5. This CDR3 region has 15 residues. Germline values: CDR1 MNHEY, CDR2 SVGAGI. This chain's CDR3 is CASSSTSGGAYEQYF. In nucleotides, the CDR3 is TGTGCCAGCAGTTCCACAAGCGGGGGGGCCTACGAGCAGTACTTC.

V and J are TRBV6-6 and TRBJ2-7; TRBD1 agrees at 9 bases. V was clipped by 6 bases and J by 0 bases; unmatched bases: 3. Germline V gives CDR1 MNHNY, CDR2 SVGAGI (reference sequence). The CDR3 extends over 14 amino acids. CDR3: CASRETGGSYEQYF. CDR3 nucleotides: TGTGCCAGCAGGGAGACAGGGGGCTCCTACGAGCAGTACTTC.

This clone was seen just once. For the CDR3, the DNA is TGTGCCAGCCAAGAGTTAGGGGGGAGGGGTGAAAAACTGTTTTTT. Translated, it gives CASQELGGRGEKLFF. The chain recombines TRBV27 with TRBJ1-4; possibly TRBD1 for D (6 bases). Trimming pared 8 bases from V and 7 bases from J, leaving 20 bases between. Germline-derived CDR1 and CDR2 are MNHEY and SMNVEV (reference sequence). The CDR3 contains 15 residues. The full variable domain, in which reference TRBV27 and TRBJ1-4 provide the parts outside the CDR3, is EAQVTQNPRYLITVTGKKLTVTCSQNMNHEYMSWYRQDPGLGLRQIYYSMNVEVTDKGDVPEGYKVSRKEKRNFPLILESPSPNQTSLYFCASQELGGRGEKLFFGSGTQLSVL.

This chain connects TRBV7-2 to TRBJ2-3; no definite D call. Deletions cut 7 bases from V and 2 bases from J, with 13 bases between. The CDR3 extends over 14 amino acids. Germline V gene lookup returns CDR1 SGHTA and CDR2 FQGNSA. The DNA for the CDR3 is TGTGCCAGCACTGGTAGCAGCTCCACAGATACGCAGTATTTT. This encodes CASTGSSSTDTQYF. Drawing the rest from reference TRBV7-2 and TRBJ2-3, the complete variable domain is GAGVSQSPSNKVTEKGKDVELRCDPISGHTALYWYRQSLGQGLEFLIYFQGNSAPDKSGLPSDRFSAERTGGSVSTLTIQRTQQEDSAVYLCASTGSSSTDTQYFGPGTRLTVL.

The CDR3 DNA sequence: TGTGCCAGCAGCGTAAACAGGGCTACAGATACGCAGTATTTT. It codes for CASSVNRATDTQYF. V is TRBV9 and J is TRBJ2-3; D possibly corresponds to TRBD1 (6 bases). V lost 1 base, J lost 3 bases, and 9 bases lay in between. This CDR3 has 14 amino acids. From germline, CDR1 is SGDLS and CDR2 YYNGEE.

J is TRBJ1-1 and V is TRBV6-5; D unclear. V was trimmed by 4 bases and J by 5 bases, leaving 8 bases between them. Germline CDR1 reads MNHEY; CDR2 reads SVGAGI. The CDR3 covers 12 residues. CDR3 loop: CASSSRETEAFF. The CDR3 DNA follows: TGTGCCAGCAGTTCAAGGGAAACTGAAGCTTTCTTT.

This sequence joins TRBV7-2 and TRBJ2-7; no firm D call. CDR3 length: 14 amino acids. CDR1 is SGHTA, CDR2 FQGNSA, per germline. V was clipped by 1 base and J by 5 bases, with 12 bases between them. This CDR3 reads CASSLDCPLDEQYF. The CDR3 DNA sequence: TGTGCCAGCAGCTTAGACTGTCCCCTGGACGAGCAGTACTTC.

As for this clone: Different DNA sequences within this sample yield the same CDR3. V usage is TRBV6-5 and J usage is TRBJ1-1; TRBD1 is a possible D gene (5 bases). This CDR3 spans 14 amino acids. Germline values: CDR1 MNHEY, CDR2 SVGAGI. V shed 1 base and J shed 1 base, with 7 bases lying between them. CDR3 DNA sequence: TGTGCCAGCAGTTACTACGGGGGGAACACTGAAGCTTTCTTT. It codes for CASSYYGGNTEAFF.

The chain is built from TRBV29-1 and TRBJ2-7; unclear D gene. V was shortened by 2 bases and J by 2 bases, with 10 bases between the two germline ends. The CDR3 loop spans 13 amino acids. Germline lookup yields CDR1 SQVTM and CDR2 ANQGSEA. The CDR3 nucleotides read TGCAGCGTTGAAAGTCAGAAAGCCTACGAGCAGTACTTC. Translated: CSVESQKAYEQYF.

DNA for the CDR3: TGCGCCAGCAGAACCTACGATCCTCAAGAGACCCAGTACTTC. It translates to CASRTYDPQETQYF. The rearrangement links TRBV5-1 to TRBJ2-5; D unclear. V was cut by 5 bases and J by 2 bases, with 13 bases left in between. The CDR3 runs to 14 residues. Germline CDR1 SGHRS, CDR2 YFSETQ.

The rearrangement uses TRBV5-1 and TRBJ2-5; TRBD1 matches 8 bases. The V segment lost 4 bases and the J segment 1 base; nucleotides outside the gene matches: 6. There are 15 residues in the CDR3. The V gene's germline CDR1 is SGHRS and CDR2 YFSETQ. The CDR3 DNA reads TGCGCCAGCAGCCCGGACAGGGTCGGCCAAGAGACCCAGTACTTC. Its translation is CASSPDRVGQETQYF.